This TCR beta chain was identified during a study of response to subunit inactivated influenza vaccine. Study-wide results and caveats: The authors proposed limited new T cell recruitment per seasonal influenza vaccination.

TCRdb re-called the RT-PCR reads through MiXCR, storing one row per CDR3 protein. The sample holds 650,000 to 700,000 distinct CDR3 sequences, around 16% seen once. On this clonotype itself: As yet, its antigen is unknown.

V dropped 3 bases and J dropped 0; count of bases not matched to a gene: 11. The CDR3 sequence is 17 residues long. Germline V CDR1 and CDR2: DFQATT, SNEGSKA (reference sequence). The chain combines TRBV20-1 with TRBJ2-3; 8 nucleotides line up with TRBD2. This TCR derives from a man aged 45-60 years who received an inactivated influenza vaccine. Material: PBMCs from blood, obtained about 11 days after vaccination. This CDR3 reads CSASSSGRWGSTDTQYF. CDR3 DNA: TGCAGTGCTAGTTCAAGCGGGAGATGGGGAAGCACAGATACGCAGTATTTT.